This entry concerns a single TCR beta chain. This clone was detected a few times. Its recognized antigen is unknown. No base quality information exists; no much larger clone differs at one position. Healthy control blood was obtained either as purchased buffy coats or from healthy volunteers. Healthy control blood was separated into PBMCs by Ficoll density gradient and cryopreserved, and patient PBMCs were collected both before and after transplant. These data originate in a study of Tregs in tolerant kidney transplant recipients (dated by TCRdb to about 2019). A note on the overall study: Other Treg samples came from an approximately 3-day mixed lymphocyte reaction with belatacept, some followed by an approximately 5-day donor restimulation, before sorting recipient CD4+CD25+CD127- cells. During sorting of primary belatacept mixed lymphocyte reaction cultures, recipient cells were distinguished from donor cells with antibodies. The study used TCRbeta sequencing to identify donor-specific regulatory T cells before combined kidney and bone marrow transplantation, then tracked those cells after transplant. Several methods of expanding Tregs specific for an allogeneic donor were compared by TCRbeta repertoire sequencing in a few healthy controls. Broader findings and caveats from the paper: Biological reproducibility was not directly addressed, though technical replication error appeared minimal. Because the study included only a small number of patients, the results must be confirmed in larger populations and under other immunosuppression protocols. The most biologically relevant and donor-specific TCRbeta repertoire appeared to be identified by expanding Tregs with activated donor B cells.

For TCRbeta CDR3 sequencing, genomic DNA from the sorted cells was extracted using the QIAGEN DNeasy Blood and Tissue Kit. High-throughput TCRbeta CDR3 sequencing, which included PCR amplification with bias correction and internal controls, was done commercially through immunoSEQ. As for the original processing: Unique productive TCRbeta sequences were defined by CDR3 nucleotide sequence where primers matched, otherwise by CDR3 amino acid sequence with Vbeta and Jbeta genes. Donor-reactive sequences were defined as at least 5-fold expanded in CFSE-low cells versus unstimulated cells, with frequency of at least 0.01% in CFSE-low cells. Jensen-Shannon divergence calculated on the top 100 TCRbeta sequences ranked by frequency was used to measure repertoire divergence. When a sample had multiple sequencing runs, each run was corrected for sorting error separately and the runs were then pooled. TCRdb stores this immuneACCESS table with in-frame sequences only. Part of the clones is absent; in the studies checked, under half of the shortfall reflects unresolved V genes, and no reason is known for the rest. V and J calls and clone size follow that table, whereas D and trimming were derived from the DNA. Recorded for this sample are just under 20,000 clones; under 70% of them occurred a single time. The top ten constitute approximately 3.4% of the sample.

As encoded in the germline V gene, CDR1 is SGHVS while CDR2 is FQNEAQ. V loses 2 bases of germline sequence and J loses 4 bases, and the interval between the two ends is 17 bases. The CDR3 measures 16 amino acids from cysteine to phenylalanine. The CDR3 DNA has 48 bases and is translated from base 1. The sequence joins TRBV7-8 to TRBJ1-2; TRBD1 might be the D gene, on 6 matching bases. Sequencing was done on a sample of Tregs from blood cultured with allogeneic cells. This receptor was taken from a human donor in good health. The DNA sequence follows: TGTGCCAGCAGCTTACCCTCTCGACAGGCGTCCTATGGCTACACCTTC. Its protein product is CASSLPSRQASYGYTF.